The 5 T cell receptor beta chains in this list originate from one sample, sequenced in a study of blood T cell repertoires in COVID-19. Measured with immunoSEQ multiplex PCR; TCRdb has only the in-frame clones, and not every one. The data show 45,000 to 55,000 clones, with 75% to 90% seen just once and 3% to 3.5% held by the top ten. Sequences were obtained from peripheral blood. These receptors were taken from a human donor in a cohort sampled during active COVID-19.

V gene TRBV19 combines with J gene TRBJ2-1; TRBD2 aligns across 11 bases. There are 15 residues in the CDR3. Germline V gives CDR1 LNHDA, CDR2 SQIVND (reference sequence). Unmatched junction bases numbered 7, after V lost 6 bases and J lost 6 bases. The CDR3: CASSVEGLAANEQFF. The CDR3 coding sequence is TGTGCCAGTAGCGTGGAGGGACTAGCGGCCAATGAGCAGTTCTTC.

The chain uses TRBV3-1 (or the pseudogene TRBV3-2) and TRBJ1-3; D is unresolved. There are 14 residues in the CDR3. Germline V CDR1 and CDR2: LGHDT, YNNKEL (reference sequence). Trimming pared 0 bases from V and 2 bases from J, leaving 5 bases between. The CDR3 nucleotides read TGTGCCAGCAGCCAAGACAGGCCTGGAAACACCATATATTTT. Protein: CASSQDRPGNTIYF.

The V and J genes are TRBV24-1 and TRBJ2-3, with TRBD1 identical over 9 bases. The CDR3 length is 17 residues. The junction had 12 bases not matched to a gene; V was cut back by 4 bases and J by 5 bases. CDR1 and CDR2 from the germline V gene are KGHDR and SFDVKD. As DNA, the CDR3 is TGTGCCACCAGTGAAGGCCCCGGGACAGGGACCGAAGATACGCAGTATTTT. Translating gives CATSEGPGTGTEDTQYF.

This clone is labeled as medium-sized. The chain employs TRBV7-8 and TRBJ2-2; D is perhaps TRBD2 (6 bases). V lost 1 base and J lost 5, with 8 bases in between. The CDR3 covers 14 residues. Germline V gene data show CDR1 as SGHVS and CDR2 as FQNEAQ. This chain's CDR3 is CASSLVGTTGELFF. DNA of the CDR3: TGTGCCAGCAGCTTAGTTGGGACTACCGGGGAGCTGTTTTTT. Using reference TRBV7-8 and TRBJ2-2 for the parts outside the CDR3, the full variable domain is GAGVSQSPRYKVAKRGQDVALRCDPISGHVSLFWYQQALGQGPEFLTYFQNEAQLDKSGLPSDRFFAERPEGSVSTLKIQRTQQEDSAVYLCASSLVGTTGELFFGEGSRLTVL.

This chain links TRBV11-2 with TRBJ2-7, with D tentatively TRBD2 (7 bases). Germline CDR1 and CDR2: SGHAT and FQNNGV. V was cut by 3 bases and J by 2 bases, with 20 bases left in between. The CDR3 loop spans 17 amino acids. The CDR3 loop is CASSLRGGLADPYEQYF. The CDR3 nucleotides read TGTGCCAGCAGCTTGAGGGGGGGGCTAGCGGACCCCTACGAGCAGTACTTC.